This paragraph reports one T cell receptor beta chain. What it recognizes is unknown. CDR1 and CDR2 (germline): LGHDT, YNNKEL (reference sequence). This CDR3 comprises 16 residues. Trimming removed 0 bases at V and 5 bases at J, with 16 bases between. This sample is drawn from a study of T-cell memory formation after mild COVID-19. Notes on the study in general: Clonal second-wave expansions that peaked on day 37 had unconfirmed SARS-CoV-2 specificity.

In TCRdb, the 5' RACE reads were re-called with MiXCR into one record per CDR3 protein. This sample has a few hundred thousand distinct CDR3 sequences, with around 21% found just once. V gene TRBV3-1 combines with J gene TRBJ1-1; D is ambiguous. This TCR came from an adult woman who had mild COVID-19 (a few samples of this study predate the infection). Cell type and time point are not known. Sequenced input: PBMCs or a T cell subset sorted from them (not recorded which). The CDR3 DNA is TGTGCCAGCAGCCAAGATTGGGTTGGGGAGGCAACTGAAGCTTTCTTT. Residues: CASSQDWVGEATEAFF. Full variable domain (rest looked up from reference TRBV3-1 and TRBJ1-1): DTAVSQTPKYLVTQMGNDKSIKCEQNLGHDTMYWYKQDSKKFLKIMFSYNNKELIINETVPNRFSPKSPDKAHLNLHINSLELGDSAVYFCASSQDWVGEATEAFFGQGTRLTVV.